The subject of this entry is one T cell receptor beta chain. TCRdb processed the RT-PCR reads anew with MiXCR; each CDR3 protein has one entry. The table shows approximately 150,000 distinct CDR3 sequences, with approximately 24% occurring only once. The entry originates in a study of patients and donors after allogeneic stem cell transplantation. CDR3 size: 14 residues. V was clipped by 11 bases and J by 0 bases, with 14 bases between them. The V gene is TRBV12-3 or TRBV12-4, the J gene TRBJ2-1; D is perhaps TRBD2 (5 bases). The material sequenced was blood, either unsorted or a sorted T cell fraction (not recorded which). The sequence derives from a human donor who was either an allogeneic HSCT recipient or a stem cell or donor lymphocyte infusion donor (not recorded which). It is not recorded whose cells these are; they may come from a transplant donor. CDR3 region: CASLRDSSYNEQFF. As DNA, the CDR3 is TGTGCCTCCCTCCGGGATAGCTCCTACAATGAGCAGTTCTTC.